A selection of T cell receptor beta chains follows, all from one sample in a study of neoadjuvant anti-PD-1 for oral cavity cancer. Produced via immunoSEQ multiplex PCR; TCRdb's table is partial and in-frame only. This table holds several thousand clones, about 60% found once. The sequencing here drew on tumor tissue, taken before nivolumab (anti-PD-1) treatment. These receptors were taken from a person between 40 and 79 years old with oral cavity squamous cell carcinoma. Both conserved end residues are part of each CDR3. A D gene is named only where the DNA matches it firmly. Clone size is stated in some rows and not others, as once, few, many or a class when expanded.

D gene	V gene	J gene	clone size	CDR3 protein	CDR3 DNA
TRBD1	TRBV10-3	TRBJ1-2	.	CAISESQGDNYGYTF	TGTGCCATCAGTGAGTCGCAGGGGGATAACTATGGCTACACCTTC
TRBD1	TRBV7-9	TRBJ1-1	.	CASSSQGVDSVTEAFF	TGTGCCAGCAGCTCCCAGGGGGTCGACAGCGTCACTGAAGCTTTCTTT
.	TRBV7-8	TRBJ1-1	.	CASSLGAWLNTEAFF	TGTGCCAGCAGCTTAGGGGCCTGGTTGAACACTGAAGCTTTCTTT
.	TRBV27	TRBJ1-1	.	CASSRPGGMNTEAFF	TGTGCCAGCAGTCGACCTGGAGGCATGAACACTGAAGCTTTCTTT
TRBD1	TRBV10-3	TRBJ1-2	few	CATTGVYGYTF	TGTGCCACAACAGGGGTATACGGCTACACCTTC
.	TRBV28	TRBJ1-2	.	CASSAPYTF	TGTGCCAGCAGTGCCCCCTACACCTTC
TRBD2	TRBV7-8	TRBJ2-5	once	CASSLPRVLAGGRETQYF	TGTGCCAGCAGCCTACCTAGAGTTCTAGCGGGGGGGCGGGAGACCCAGTACTTC
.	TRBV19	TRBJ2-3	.	CASRPSGRGSTDTQYF	TGTGCCAGTAGGCCCTCTGGGCGGGGATCCACAGATACGCAGTATTTT
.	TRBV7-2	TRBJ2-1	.	CASGRGGGNEQFF	TGTGCCAGCGGGCGGGGCGGAGGCAATGAGCAGTTCTTC
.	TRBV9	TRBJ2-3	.	CASSVFEGVGDTQYF	TGTGCCAGCAGCGTATTCGAGGGAGTAGGAGATACGCAGTATTTT
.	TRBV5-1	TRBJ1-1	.	CASSLTQGYGTEAFF	TGCGCCAGCAGCCTCACCCAGGGGTACGGCACTGAAGCTTTCTTT
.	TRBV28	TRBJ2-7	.	CASSLGGAWEQYF	TGTGCCAGCAGTTTGGGGGGGGCTTGGGAGCAGTACTTC
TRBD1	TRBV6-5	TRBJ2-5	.	CASSYSRQGDTAQYF	TGTGCCAGCAGTTATTCGCGACAGGGGGATACGGCCCAGTACTTC
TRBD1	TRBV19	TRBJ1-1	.	CASSIRQGALNTEAFF	TGTGCCAGTAGTATACGACAGGGGGCTCTGAACACTGAAGCTTTCTTT
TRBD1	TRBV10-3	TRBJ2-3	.	CAISEGGAEADTQYF	TGTGCCATCAGTGAAGGGGGCGCCGAGGCAGATACGCAGTATTTT
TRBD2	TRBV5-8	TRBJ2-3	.	CAGQLAGVVPQYF	TGTGCCGGACAACTAGCGGGAGTAGTTCCGCAGTATTTT
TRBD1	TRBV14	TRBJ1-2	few	CASSQDLVGTGNGYTF	TGTGCCAGCAGCCAAGACCTCGTCGGGACAGGGAACGGCTACACCTTC
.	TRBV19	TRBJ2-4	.	CASSMQPKNIQYF	TGTGCCAGTAGTATGCAGCCCAAAAACATTCAGTACTTC
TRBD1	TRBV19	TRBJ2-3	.	CASSMRDRVADTQYF	TGTGCCAGTAGTATGCGGGACAGGGTTGCAGATACGCAGTATTTT
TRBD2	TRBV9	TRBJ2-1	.	CASSVGGGSGRTNEQFF	TGTGCCAGCAGCGTAGGGGGCGGTAGCGGGAGAACCAATGAGCAGTTCTTC
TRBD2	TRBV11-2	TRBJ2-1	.	CASRHTTSGRPHEQFF	TGTGCCAGCAGACATACGACTAGCGGGAGGCCCCATGAGCAGTTCTTC
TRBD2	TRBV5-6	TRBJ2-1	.	CASSMGLAGSNEQFF	TGTGCCAGCAGCATGGGACTAGCGGGGAGCAATGAGCAGTTCTTC
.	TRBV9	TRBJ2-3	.	CASSVATFVYGRKDTQYF	TGTGCCAGCAGCGTAGCTACTTTTGTGTATGGGAGGAAAGATACGCAGTATTTT
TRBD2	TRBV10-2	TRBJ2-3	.	CASSGASGGGTDTQYF	TGCGCCAGCAGTGGTGCTAGCGGGGGTGGCACAGATACGCAGTATTTT
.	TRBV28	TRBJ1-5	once	CASSLNHPQPQHF	TGTGCCAGCAGTTTAAATCACCCGCAGCCCCAGCATTTT
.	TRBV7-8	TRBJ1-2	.	CASSSTANYGYTF	TGTGCCAGCAGCTCGACAGCTAACTATGGCTACACCTTC